This TCR beta chain stems from a study of shared clonotypes between healthy human individuals. Details on this clone: Other DNA sequences in the sample encode the same CDR3.

The ends were cut back, 2 bases at V and 4 bases at J, with 9 bases in the middle. The CDR3 consists of 13 residues. Germline lookup yields CDR1 MNHNS and CDR2 SASEGT. The protocol was immunoSEQ multiplex PCR, while the TCRdb copy is restricted to in-frame clones and leaves out a portion. There are 1.4 million or so clones in the sample; 98% occur only once, and about 0.34% lies in the top ten. The sequenced material came from naive CD4+ T cells sorted from blood. Noted subset: CD45RA+ positively selected. The chain combines TRBV6-1 with TRBJ2-7, with a possible D match to TRBD2 (6 bases). This TCR was recovered from a man aged 25-45 years in good health. The CDR3 sequence is CASSESGVYEQYF. In DNA, the CDR3 is TGTGCCAGCAGTGAATCGGGGGTTTACGAGCAGTACTTC.